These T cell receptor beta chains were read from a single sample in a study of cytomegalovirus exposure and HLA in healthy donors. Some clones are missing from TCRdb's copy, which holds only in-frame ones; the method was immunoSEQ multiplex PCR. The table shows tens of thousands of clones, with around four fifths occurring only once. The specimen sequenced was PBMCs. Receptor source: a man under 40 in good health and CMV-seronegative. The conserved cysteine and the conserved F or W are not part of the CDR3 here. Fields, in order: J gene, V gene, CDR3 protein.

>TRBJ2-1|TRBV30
AWTLGRLTPRSTFEQF
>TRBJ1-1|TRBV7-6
ASSSGTGMNTEAF
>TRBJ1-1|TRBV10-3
AISPGTGTTEAF
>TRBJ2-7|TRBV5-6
ASSAAGTGGYEQY
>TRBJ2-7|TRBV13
ASSLQTLRTVPYDEQY
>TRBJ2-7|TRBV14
ASSQGGGRYEQY
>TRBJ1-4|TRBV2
ASKMGQINEKLF
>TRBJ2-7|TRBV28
ASSPPRGTGGVEQY
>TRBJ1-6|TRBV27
ASSFRQNRSYNSPLH
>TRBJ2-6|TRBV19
ASSPRTGGISGANVLT
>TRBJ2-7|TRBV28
ASSFSGPSYEQY
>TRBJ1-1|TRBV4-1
ASSRLTGANTEAF
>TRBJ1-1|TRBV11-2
ASSLEVGWQGTEAF
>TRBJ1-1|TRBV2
ASSKEARGPNTEAF
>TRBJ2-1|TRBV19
ASSETAGEYNEQF
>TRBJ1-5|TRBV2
ASSDSGQVGQPQH
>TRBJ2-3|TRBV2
ASSGWDRGYTDTQY
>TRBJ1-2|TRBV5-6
ASSLRQGYDGYT
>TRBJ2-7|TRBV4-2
ASSANRYSYEQY
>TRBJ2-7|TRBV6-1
ASSGPVNEQY
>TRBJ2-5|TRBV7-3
ASSSALDGQGETQY
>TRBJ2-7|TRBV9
ASSATGGYEQY
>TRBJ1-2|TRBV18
ASSLQGSPNYGYT
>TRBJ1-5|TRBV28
ASSFKGVRGNQPQH
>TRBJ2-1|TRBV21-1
ASSKGRRKENPYNEQF
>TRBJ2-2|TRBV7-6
ASSIGTGGVGELF
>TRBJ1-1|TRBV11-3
ASTLGRTEAF
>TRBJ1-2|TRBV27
ASSDRDRNYGYT